This T cell receptor beta chain was identified during a study of blood T cells in healthy people across ages. Findings and limits, study-wide: Diversity of TCR beta per million T cells declined in a roughly linear way with age. Changes seen in expanded clonotypes were possibly confounded by donor CMV status left unknown.

A second about 7 to 11 cycle PCR used barcoded and J-beta primers. TCRdb reanalysed the 5' RACE reads using MiXCR and keeps one entry per CDR3 protein. This repertoire shows roughly 1,700,000 distinct CDR3 sequences, roughly 27% found once; its top ten account for 7.7%. No fewer than 5.5 micrograms of total RNA were isolated from every sample. This CDR3 is 13 amino acids long. The V gene's germline CDR1 is SQVTM and CDR2 ANQGSEA. J gave up 4 bases and V 5 bases, and 6 bases lay outside the gene matches. As regards this clonotype: Its antigen is unknown.

V is TRBV29-1 and J is TRBJ2-7, with 9 bases lining up with TRBD1. The sequence was obtained from a woman aged 25 to 39 in good health. Sequenced sample: blood. The CDR3 region has the DNA TGCAGCGTTACAGGGGGCTGGGGGTACGAGCAGTACTTC. This encodes CSVTGGWGYEQYF.